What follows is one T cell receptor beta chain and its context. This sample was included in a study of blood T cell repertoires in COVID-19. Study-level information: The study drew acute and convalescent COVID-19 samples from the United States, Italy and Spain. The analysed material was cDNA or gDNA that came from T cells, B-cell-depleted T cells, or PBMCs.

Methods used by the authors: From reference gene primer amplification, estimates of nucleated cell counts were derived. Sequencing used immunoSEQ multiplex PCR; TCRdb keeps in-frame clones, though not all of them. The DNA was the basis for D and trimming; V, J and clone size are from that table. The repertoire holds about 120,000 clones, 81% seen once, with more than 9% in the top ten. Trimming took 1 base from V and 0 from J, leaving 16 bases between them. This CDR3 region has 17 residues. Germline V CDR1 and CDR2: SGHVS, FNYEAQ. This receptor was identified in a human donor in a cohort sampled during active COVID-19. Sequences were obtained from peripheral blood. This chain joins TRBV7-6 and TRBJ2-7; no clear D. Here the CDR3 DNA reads TGTGCCAGCAGCTTAGTAGACATAGGCGAGAGCTCCTACGAGCAGTACTTC. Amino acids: CASSLVDIGESSYEQYF. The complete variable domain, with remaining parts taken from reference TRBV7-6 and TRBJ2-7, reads GAGVSQSPRYKVTKRGQDVALRCDPISGHVSLYWYRQALGQGPEFLTYFNYEAQQDKSGLPNDRFSAERPEGSISTLTIQRTEQRDSAMYRCASSLVDIGESSYEQYFGPGTRLTVT.